This entry lists 3 T cell receptor beta chains sequenced from one sample in a study of prognosis after radiotherapy for stage I lung cancer. The genomic DNA TCR beta CDR3 region underwent two rounds of multiplex PCR. Used in first-round PCR were primers specific to each TRBV and TRBJ gene. TCRdb re-derived calls from the multiplex PCR reads in MiXCR, one entry per CDR3 protein. This repertoire shows around 30,000 distinct CDR3 sequences, 30% to 35% found once; its top ten account for about 15%. This specimen was PBMCs, taken before or after stereotactic body radiation therapy (not recorded which). The receptors shown here come from a donor over 45 with non-small cell lung cancer.

This clonotype was recorded many times. The chain joins TRBV7-8 to TRBJ2-7, with D tentatively TRBD1 (5 bases). CDR3 size: 13 residues. Trimming removed 2 bases from V and 3 bases from J, with 8 bases in between. Germline loops: CDR1 SGHVS, CDR2 FQNEAQ. This CDR3 is CASSLQGYYEQYF. For the CDR3, the DNA is TGTGCCAGCAGCTTACAGGGATACTACGAGCAGTACTTC. The whole variable domain, filled in from reference TRBV7-8 and TRBJ2-7, reads GAGVSQSPRYKVAKRGQDVALRCDPISGHVSLFWYQQALGQGPEFLTYFQNEAQLDKSGLPSDRFFAERPEGSVSTLKIQRTQQEDSAVYLCASSLQGYYEQYFGPGTRLTVT.

Many counts were recorded for this clonotype. V is TRBV18 and J is TRBJ2-1; TRBD2 agrees at 10 bases. The V gene's germline CDR1 is KGHSH and CDR2 LQKENI. There are 15 residues in the CDR3. Trimming cost V 3 bases and J 3 bases; bases outside gene matches: 2. The CDR3 coding sequence is TGTGCCAGCTCACCGCTAGCGGGAGTCTACAATGAGCAGTTCTTC. It encodes CASSPLAGVYNEQFF.

Points on this clonotype: This may be a read error, as it is one base from a much larger clone. The chain has TRBV2 and TRBJ2-1; possibly TRBD1 for D (5 bases). Germline lookup yields CDR1 SNHLY and CDR2 FYNNEI. This CDR3 comprises 14 residues. CDR3 loop: CASSKDSSYNVQFF. CDR3 in DNA: TGTGCCAGCAGTAAAGACAGCTCCTACAATGTGCAGTTCTTC.